The source of this T cell receptor (beta chain) is a study of CD8 T cells in ankylosing spondylitis. Broader study findings: The clones that were linked to disease were reported to be significantly enriched in matched synovial fluid samples from ankylosing spondylitis patients. For ankylosing spondylitis blood, a TCR beta motif of about eight highly homologous variants appeared characteristic.

TCRdb used MiXCR to reprocess the 5' RACE reads, holding one entry per CDR3 protein. The table records 25,000 to 30,000 distinct CDR3 sequences, around 5.2% of them present only once. In its sample, this clonotype was seen many times. Its matching antigen is unknown. CDR1 is SGDLS, CDR2 YYNGEE, per germline. The ends lost 4 bases at V and 5 bases at J; junction bases unmatched: 12. CDR3 length equals 16 residues. The receptor's source is a female donor with ankylosing spondylitis or in good health (not recorded which). The chain has TRBV9 and TRBJ2-3; 8 positions match TRBD2. The sequencing sample was made of blood, either unsorted or a sorted T cell fraction (not recorded which). The CDR3 region has the DNA TGTGCCAGCAGCCCGTTGGCGGGGGGCGTCATAGATACGCAGTATTTT. Amino acids: CASSPLAGGVIDTQYF.